Sequencing of this T cell receptor (beta chain) was carried out in a study of blood T cell repertoires in COVID-19. Study overall: Samples taken during acute and convalescent COVID-19 were collected in the United States, Italy and Spain. In each case, the material was cDNA or gDNA derived from T cells, B-cell-depleted T cells, or PBMCs.

Assay used: immunoSEQ multiplex PCR; TCRdb lists only in-frame clones, some missing. The repertoire consists of about 180,000 clones, with around 85% occurring once and the leading ten covering more than 7.5%. The V and J ends lost 3 bases and 1 base respectively, with 12 bases between them. Looked up from germline, CDR1 is SQVTM and CDR2 is ANQGSEA. The CDR3 spans 14 residues. This receptor was taken from a man aged 45 to 65 with active or convalescent COVID-19. Sequencing was carried out using peripheral blood. V usage is TRBV29-1 and J usage is TRBJ2-5, with D possibly matching TRBD1 (6 bases). The CDR3 is CSVEKGGRQETQYF. The CDR3 bases are TGCAGCGTTGAGAAAGGGGGACGCCAAGAGACCCAGTACTTC.